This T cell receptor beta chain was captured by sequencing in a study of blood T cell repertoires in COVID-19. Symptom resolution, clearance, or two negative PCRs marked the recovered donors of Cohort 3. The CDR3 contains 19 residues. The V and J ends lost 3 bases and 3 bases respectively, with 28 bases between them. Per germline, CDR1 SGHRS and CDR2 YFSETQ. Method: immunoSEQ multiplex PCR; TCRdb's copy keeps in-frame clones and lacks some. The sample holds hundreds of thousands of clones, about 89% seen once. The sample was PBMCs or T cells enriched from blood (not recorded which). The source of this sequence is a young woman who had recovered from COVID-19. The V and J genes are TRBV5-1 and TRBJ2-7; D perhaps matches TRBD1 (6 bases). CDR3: CASSSPGGFQGWRNYEQYF. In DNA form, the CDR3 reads TGCGCCAGCAGCTCACCTGGGGGATTTCAGGGGTGGAGAAACTACGAGCAGTACTTC.